One sample yielded the 21 T cell receptor beta chains listed below, sequenced in a study of CD8 T cells in ankylosing spondylitis. Overall study results and limits: Made up of 7 to 9 highly homologous variants, a TCR beta motif appeared characteristic of ankylosing spondylitis blood.

Their antigens are not known. TCRdb called the 5' RACE reads again in MiXCR, with one record for every CDR3 protein. The sample carries roughly 300,000 distinct CDR3 sequences, approximately 8.2% recorded once. Sample: blood, either unsorted or a sorted T cell fraction (not recorded which). The receptors originated from a male donor with ankylosing spondylitis.

The CDR3: CASSFSGIRTEAFF. CDR3 in DNA: TGTGCCAGCAGCTTTTCGGGGATTCGCACTGAAGCTTTCTTT. The gene calls are TRBV5-4 and TRBJ1-1; no reliable D call. This CDR3 region has 14 residues. Per the germline V gene, CDR1 is SGHNT and CDR2 is YYREEE (reference sequence). V was clipped by 2 bases and J by 4 bases, with 12 bases between them.

This CDR3 reads CASSPVRAYEQYF. CDR3 in DNA: TGCGCCAGCAGCCCGGTTCGGGCCTACGAGCAGTACTTC. J is TRBJ2-7 and V is TRBV5-1; D gene ambiguous. Trimming cost V 4 bases and J 2 bases, with 10 bases left between them. This CDR3 comprises 13 residues. Germline lookup yields CDR1 SGHRS and CDR2 YFSETQ.

The chain carries TRBV12-3 or TRBV12-4 and TRBJ2-7, with TRBD1 as a possible D gene (5 bases). The CDR3 has 14 amino acids. Trimming pared 6 bases from V and 1 base from J, leaving 13 bases between. The chain's CDR3 is CASSGQGTSYEQYF. For the CDR3, the DNA is TGTGCCAGCAGCGGGCAGGGTACGTCCTACGAGCAGTACTTC.

This clonotype showed up many times. This chain uses TRBV5-1 with TRBJ2-1; the D gene is possibly TRBD1 (6 bases). V was trimmed by 4 bases and J by 0 bases, leaving 14 bases between them. The V gene's germline CDR1 is SGHRS and CDR2 YFSETQ. This CDR3 is 16 amino acids long. The CDR3: CASSPSTGASYNEQFF. CDR3 DNA: TGCGCCAGCAGCCCATCGACAGGCGCCTCCTACAATGAGCAGTTCTTC.

This clonotype has at least ten counts. The V gene is TRBV25-1, the J gene TRBJ2-7, with 8 bases that match TRBD1. Germline trimming cut 5 bases from V and 3 bases from J; bases unmatched to any gene: 9. Germline V gene lookup returns CDR1 MGHDK and CDR2 SYGVNS. The CDR3 consists of 15 residues. The CDR3 spells CASSSWNRGDYEQYF. In DNA form, the CDR3 reads TGTGCCAGCAGTAGTTGGAACAGGGGGGACTACGAGCAGTACTTC.

Comments on this clonotype: One end of the junction is discordant with germline, which a read error may explain. The rearrangement links TRBV5-1 to TRBJ2-7; D ambiguous. Germline CDR1 and CDR2: SGHRS and YFSETQ. The CDR3 runs to 11 residues. The CDR3 protein is CASRTSNEQYF. The CDR3 DNA follows: TGCGCCAGCAGGACCTCCAACGAGCAGTACTTC.

This clonotype was counted many times. This sequence joins TRBV19 and TRBJ2-3; D is possibly TRBD1 (5 bases). This CDR3 is 16 amino acids long. CDR1 and CDR2 from the germline V gene are LNHDA and SQIVND (reference sequence). Trimming removed 5 bases at V and 0 bases at J, with 15 bases between. The CDR3 coding sequence is TGTGCCAGTAGTCCCAGGGCAGCCCGAAGCACAGATACGCAGTATTTT. As protein: CASSPRAARSTDTQYF.

This clonotype was counted a few times. The genes are TRBV14 and TRBJ2-2; D unclear. Trimming removed 2 bases from V and 5 bases from J, with 15 bases in between. The CDR3 covers 16 residues. Germline V lookup: CDR1 SGHDN, CDR2 FVKESK. The CDR3 region has the DNA TGTGCCAGCAGCCAACTGCCCCCTAGGGAAACCGGGGAGCTGTTTTTT. It yields the protein CASSQLPPRETGELFF. The variable domain in full, with the rest retrieved from reference TRBV14 and TRBJ2-2, is EAGVTQFPSHSVIEKGQTVTLRCDPISGHDNLYWYRRVMGKEIKFLLHFVKESKQDESGMPNNRFLAERTGGTYSTLKVQPAELEDSGVYFCASSQLPPRETGELFFGEGSRLTVL.

This clonotype was seen many times. V is TRBV5-1 and J is TRBJ2-1; D may match TRBD1 or TRBD2 (6 bases each). The ends were cut back, 6 bases at V and 4 bases at J, with 20 bases in the middle. Per germline, CDR1 SGHRS and CDR2 YFSETQ. The CDR3 is made up of 16 amino acids. The CDR3 DNA sequence: TGCGCCAGCACCCTCGGAGGGGGAATGGTGTACAATGAGCAGTTCTTC. As protein: CASTLGGGMVYNEQFF.

This clonotype has at least ten counts. The V gene is TRBV15, the J gene TRBJ2-4, with D tentatively TRBD1 (5 bases). Per germline, CDR1 LNHNV and CDR2 YYDKDF (reference sequence). The ends were cut back, 3 bases at V and 1 base at J, with 13 bases in the middle. The CDR3 length is 16 residues. This CDR3 reads CATSRTALSAKNIQYF. The CDR3 coding sequence is TGTGCCACCAGCAGGACAGCGCTCTCCGCCAAAAACATTCAGTACTTC.

The rearrangement joins TRBV20-1 to TRBJ2-1; TRBD1 matches 8 bases. Germline values: CDR1 DFQATT, CDR2 SNEGSKA (reference sequence). After removal of 4 bases from V and 9 bases from J, the junction contained 8 bases not matched to a gene. The CDR3 consists of 13 residues. DNA of the CDR3: TGCAGTGCTACCGGTGGGGACAGGTTTGAGCAGTTCTTC. It yields the protein CSATGGDRFEQFF.

This sequence joins TRBV5-1 and TRBJ2-7; TRBD2 might be the D (6 bases). From germline, CDR1 is SGHRS and CDR2 YFSETQ. The V and J ends lost 0 bases and 6 bases respectively, with 19 bases between them. This CDR3 has 16 amino acids. CDR3 sequence: CASSLVAGIILGEQYF. The CDR3 DNA reads TGCGCCAGCAGCTTGGTTGCGGGAATCATCCTAGGCGAGCAGTACTTC.

The rearrangement links TRBV7-9 to TRBJ2-1; tentative D call: TRBD1 (5 bases). Trimming removed 7 bases at V and 6 bases at J, with 13 bases between. Germline CDR1 is SEHNR and CDR2 is FQNEAQ (reference sequence). The CDR3 covers 13 residues. The CDR3 reads CASKQDNSNEQFF. The CDR3 bases are TGTGCCAGCAAACAGGATAACTCCAATGAGCAGTTCTTC.

This clonotype was observed a handful of times. The chain couples TRBV6-5 to TRBJ2-7, with 10 bases aligning to TRBD1. Germline CDR1 and CDR2: MNHEY and SVGAGI. V lost 1 base, J lost 3 bases, and 3 bases stayed unmatched. This CDR3 is built from 15 residues. CDR3 in DNA: TGTGCCAGCAGTTACTTGCGGACAGGGGGCTACGAGCAGTACTTC. This codes for CASSYLRTGGYEQYF.

J is TRBJ2-5 and V is TRBV7-2; TRBD1 is a possible D gene (6 bases). This CDR3 comprises 15 residues. Germline CDR1 SGHTA, CDR2 FQGNSA. The V end lost 6 bases, the J end lost 4 bases, and 18 bases lay between the germline ends. The CDR3 region is CASRSNPGDGETQYF. The CDR3 DNA is TGTGCCAGCAGGTCAAACCCAGGGGACGGAGAGACCCAGTACTTC.

This clonotype has just a few counts. This chain links TRBV3-1 with TRBJ2-5, with 7 bases aligning to TRBD1. In germline, CDR1 is LGHDT, CDR2 YNNKEL (reference sequence). The length of the CDR3 is 14 residues. Trimming removed 1 base from V and 5 bases from J; junction bases left unmatched: 4. This CDR3 reads CASSQATGMETQYF. The CDR3 DNA reads as TGTGCCAGCAGCCAAGCGACAGGGATGGAGACCCAGTACTTC.

This clonotype showed up just a few times. This chain uses TRBV10-3 with TRBJ2-1; weak D call: TRBD1 (6 bases). CDR1 is ENHRY and CDR2 is SYGVKD in the germline V gene. The CDR3 runs to 12 residues. V dropped 7 bases and J dropped 5 bases, with 9 bases sitting between them. For the CDR3, the DNA is TGTGCCATCACCAACAGGGACAATGAGCAGTTCTTC. The encoded protein is CAITNRDNEQFF.

This chain uses TRBV28 with TRBJ1-1; the D is unclear. The germline CDR1 and CDR2 sequences are MDHEN and SYDVKM. This CDR3 contains 14 residues. V was pared by 6 bases and J by 0 bases, with 11 bases between. For the CDR3, the DNA is TGTGCCAGCAGGTTGGCCCTCATGAACACTGAAGCTTTCTTT. This gives the protein CASRLALMNTEAFF.

This clonotype was counted only a few times. The CDR3 DNA reads as TGCGCCAGCAGCCAGACAGGACTCTATGGCTACACCTTC. This codes for CASSQTGLYGYTF. V is TRBV4-1 and J is TRBJ1-2; the D gene is possibly TRBD1 (6 bases). The ends were cut back, 3 bases at V and 4 bases at J, with 9 bases in the middle. The CDR3 has 13 amino acids. Germline lookup yields CDR1 MGHRA and CDR2 YSYEKL.

This clonotype turned up a few times. The chain couples TRBV12-3 or TRBV12-4 to TRBJ1-6; maybe TRBD1 (6 bases). There are 16 residues in the CDR3. Trimming removed 7 bases at V and 7 bases at J, with 20 bases between. The CDR3 here is CASTAYGGRWNSPLHF. The CDR3 DNA sequence: TGTGCCAGCACCGCTTACGGGGGGCGGTGGAATTCACCCCTCCACTTT.

The sample holds a few counts of this clonotype. The rearrangement uses TRBV11-3 and TRBJ2-1, with 7 bases matching TRBD1. Germline V lookup: CDR1 SGHNT, CDR2 YENEEA. V was clipped by 4 bases and J by 5 bases; unmatched bases: 5. This CDR3 comprises 14 residues. CDR3 in amino acids: CASSSGTADNEQFF. DNA for the CDR3: TGTGCCAGCAGCTCCGGGACAGCAGACAATGAGCAGTTCTTC. Variable domain in full (rest from reference TRBV11-3 and TRBJ2-1): EAGVVQSPRYKIIEKKQPVAFWCNPISGHNTLYWYLQNLGQGPELLIRYENEEAVDDSQLPKDRFSAERLKGVDSTLKIQPAELGDSAVYLCASSSGTADNEQFFGPGTRLTVL.